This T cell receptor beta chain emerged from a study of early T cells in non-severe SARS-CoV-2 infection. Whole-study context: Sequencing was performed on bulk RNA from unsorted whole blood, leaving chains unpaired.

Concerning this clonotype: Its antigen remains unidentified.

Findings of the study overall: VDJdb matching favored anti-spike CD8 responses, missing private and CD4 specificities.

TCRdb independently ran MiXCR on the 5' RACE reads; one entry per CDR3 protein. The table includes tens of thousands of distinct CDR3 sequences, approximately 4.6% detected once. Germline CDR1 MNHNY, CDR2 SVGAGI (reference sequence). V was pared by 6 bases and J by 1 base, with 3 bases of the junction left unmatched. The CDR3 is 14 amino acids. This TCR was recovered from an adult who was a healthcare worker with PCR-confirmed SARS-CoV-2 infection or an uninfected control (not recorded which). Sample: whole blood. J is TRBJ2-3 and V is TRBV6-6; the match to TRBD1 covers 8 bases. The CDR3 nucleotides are TGTGCCAGCAGAGGGGGACAGGGCACAGATACGCAGTATTTT. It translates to CASRGGQGTDTQYF.